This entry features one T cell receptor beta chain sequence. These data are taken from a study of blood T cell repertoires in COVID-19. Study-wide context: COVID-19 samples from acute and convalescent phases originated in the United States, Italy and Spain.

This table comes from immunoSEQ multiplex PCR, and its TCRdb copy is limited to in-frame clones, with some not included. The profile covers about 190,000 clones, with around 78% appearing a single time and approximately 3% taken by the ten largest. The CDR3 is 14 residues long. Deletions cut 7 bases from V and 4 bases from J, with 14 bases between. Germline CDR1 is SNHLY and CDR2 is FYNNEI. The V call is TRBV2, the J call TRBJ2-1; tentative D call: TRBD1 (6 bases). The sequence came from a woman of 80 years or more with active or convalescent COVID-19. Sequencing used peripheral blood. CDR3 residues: CASNIQGPYNEQFF. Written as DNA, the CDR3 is TGTGCCAGCAACATACAGGGTCCTTACAATGAGCAGTTCTTC.